What follows are 25 T cell receptor beta chains derived from one specimen sequenced in a study of CD8 T cells in ankylosing spondylitis. TCRdb analysed the 5' RACE reads with MiXCR anew, one entry per CDR3 protein. The sample records 200,000 to 300,000 distinct CDR3 sequences, about 30% being singletons. The sequenced sample was blood, either unsorted or a sorted T cell fraction (not recorded which). The receptors were gathered from a male donor with ankylosing spondylitis or in good health (not recorded which).

The CDR3 spells CASSFEARGAAYNEQFF. DNA of the CDR3: TGTGCCAGCAGTTTCGAGGCCAGGGGGGCGGCCTACAATGAGCAGTTCTTC. J is TRBJ2-1 and V is TRBV28; D possibly corresponds to TRBD1 (7 bases). The ends were cut back, 3 bases at V and 2 bases at J, with 17 bases in the middle. Germline loops: CDR1 MDHEN, CDR2 SYDVKM. This CDR3 region has 17 residues.

The chain carries TRBV12-3 or TRBV12-4 and TRBJ1-1; 8 positions match TRBD1. CDR3 length equals 14 residues. Trimming at V came to 6 bases and at J to 4 bases, leaving 7 bases not matched to a gene. CDR3 DNA sequence: TGTGCCAGCAGACCCGGGACAGGAGCCACTGAAGCTTTCTTT. Its translation: CASRPGTGATEAFF.

This clonotype has just a few counts. The V call is TRBV6-5, the J call TRBJ1-2; D unclear. Germline V CDR1 and CDR2: MNHEY, SVGAGI. Trimming removed 5 bases at V and 2 bases at J, with 12 bases between. The CDR3 is 14 amino acids. As DNA, the CDR3 is TGTGCCAGCAGTAACCCCGGGTTAAACTATGGCTACACCTTC. This translates into CASSNPGLNYGYTF.

The V call is TRBV20-1, the J call TRBJ1-5; a weak D match, TRBD1 (5 bases). V lost 3 bases to trimming and J lost 2 bases, with 14 bases between them. The CDR3 contains 15 residues. Per germline, CDR1 DFQATT and CDR2 SNEGSKA (reference sequence). The CDR3 nucleotides are TGCAGTGCTAGGTCCCCGGGGGGGGGCAATCAGCCCCAGCATTTT. This encodes CSARSPGGGNQPQHF.

This chain links TRBV20-1 with TRBJ2-2, with 11 positions matching TRBD2. From germline, CDR1 is DFQATT and CDR2 SNEGSKA (reference sequence). Trimming cost V 1 base and J 6 bases; bases outside gene matches: 7. The CDR3 sequence is 16 residues long. The chain's CDR3 is CSARGGGLAGAGELFF. The CDR3 DNA reads TGCAGTGCTAGAGGTGGTGGACTAGCGGGCGCCGGGGAGCTGTTTTTT.

The chain employs TRBV12-3 or TRBV12-4 and TRBJ2-7; D assignment may be TRBD1 or TRBD2 (5 bases each). Trimming stripped 4 bases from V and 3 bases from J, with 13 bases between. The CDR3 sequence is 14 residues long. The CDR3 nucleotides are TGTGCCAGCAGTTGGACCGGGACGGACTACGAGCAGTACTTC. Encoded protein: CASSWTGTDYEQYF.

The chain combines TRBV7-8 with TRBJ2-2; 8 positions match TRBD2. There are 16 residues in the CDR3. V dropped 2 bases and J dropped 1; count of bases not matched to a gene: 3. Germline V CDR1 and CDR2: SGHVS, FQNEAQ. The CDR3 DNA follows: TGTGCCAGCAGCTTACGGGGGGGCCTGAACACCGGGGAGCTGTTTTTT. Translated, it gives CASSLRGGLNTGELFF.

The rearrangement links TRBV6-1 to TRBJ2-7; D perhaps matches TRBD1 (5 bases). The CDR3 is 15 residues long. Germline V gene lookup returns CDR1 MNHNS and CDR2 SASEGT. The V gene lost 1 base and the J gene lost 6 bases, with 16 bases spanning the gap. CDR3 coding DNA: TGTGCCAGCAGTGAAGGGCAGGGAACGCTGCGCGAGCAGTACTTC. This sequence encodes CASSEGQGTLREQYF.

This clonotype was recorded a few times. Written as DNA, the CDR3 is TGCAGTGCTAGGCCGGACTACAATGAGCAGTTCTTC. As protein: CSARPDYNEQFF. The genes are TRBV20-1 and TRBJ2-1; D unresolved. Germline V lookup: CDR1 DFQATT, CDR2 SNEGSKA (reference sequence). V lost 3 bases, J lost 3 bases, and 6 bases lay in between. This CDR3 has 12 amino acids.

The rearrangement joins TRBV5-1 to TRBJ2-1; the D is unclear. Germline V gene data show CDR1 as SGHRS and CDR2 as YFSETQ. CDR3 length equals 16 residues. V lost 2 bases and J 0 bases, leaving 12 bases between the germline ends. As DNA, the CDR3 is TGCGCCAGCAGCTTAGGGTCCGGCACCTCCTACAATGAGCAGTTCTTC. Translated, it gives CASSLGSGTSYNEQFF. Drawing the rest from reference TRBV5-1 and TRBJ2-1, the complete variable domain is KAGVTQTPRYLIKTRGQQVTLSCSPISGHRSVSWYQQTPGQGLQFLFEYFSETQRNKGNFPGRFSGRQFSNSRSEMNVSTLELGDSALYLCASSLGSGTSYNEQFFGPGTRLTVL.

This clonotype was counted at least ten times. The chain employs TRBV5-5 and TRBJ2-1; 7 bases line up with TRBD2. This CDR3 has 15 amino acids. The trim removed 2 bases at V and 5 bases at J, leaving 7 bases unmatched. CDR1 is SGHKS and CDR2 is YYEKEE in the germline V gene (reference sequence). The CDR3 spells CASSFAASGHNEQFF. In DNA, the CDR3 is TGTGCCAGCAGCTTCGCGGCTAGCGGACACAATGAGCAGTTCTTC.

In its sample, this clonotype was seen a few times. The CDR3, as DNA: TGTGCCAGTCGGGACAGGGAGCCTTACAATGAGCAGTTCTTC. This translates into CASRDREPYNEQFF. V usage is TRBV18 and J usage is TRBJ2-1, with 9 bases aligning to TRBD1. In germline, CDR1 is KGHSH, CDR2 LQKENI. Trimming took 9 bases from V and 4 from J; bases not matched to a gene: 7. The CDR3 runs to 14 residues.

This clonotype showed up just a few times. J is TRBJ1-4 and V is TRBV5-6; D unresolved. CDR1 and CDR2 from the germline V gene are SGHDT and YYEEEE. The CDR3 is made up of 13 amino acids. Trimming removed 4 bases at V and 8 bases at J, with 12 bases between. The CDR3: CASSQRGGEKLFF. The CDR3 DNA sequence: TGTGCCAGCAGCCAGCGGGGAGGGGAAAAACTGTTTTTT.

The J gene is TRBJ1-1, the V gene TRBV20-1; D unresolved. The germline V gene has CDR1 DFQATT and CDR2 SNEGSKA (reference sequence). CDR3 size: 13 residues. With 1 base removed from V and 6 bases from J, the gap between germline ends came to 12 bases. The CDR3 coding sequence is TGCAGTGCTAGAGTGGGCCTTCTATCTGAAGCTTTCTTT. Protein: CSARVGLLSEAFF.

V usage is TRBV29-1 and J usage is TRBJ1-1; TRBD1 matches at 7 bases. CDR1 is SQVTM and CDR2 is ANQGSEA in the germline V gene. After removal of 8 bases from V and 5 bases from J, the junction contained 26 bases not matched to a gene. The CDR3 length is 18 residues. In DNA, the CDR3 is TGCAGCACCGACCGGGACAGCTCCCCGGGCATTTCCGGAACTGAAGCTTTCTTT. It yields the protein CSTDRDSSPGISGTEAFF.

This clonotype came up a few times. The rearrangement joins TRBV10-3 to TRBJ2-3, with D perhaps matching TRBD2 (5 bases). The CDR3 extends over 15 amino acids. Germline CDR1 and CDR2: ENHRY and SYGVKD. Trimming cost V 6 bases and J 0 bases, with 13 bases left between them. The CDR3 is CAIRRDPPSTDTQYF. The CDR3 DNA follows: TGTGCCATCAGACGGGATCCTCCTAGCACAGATACGCAGTATTTT.

This rearrangement joins TRBV10-3 to TRBJ2-3, with D possibly being TRBD2 (5 bases). The CDR3 contains 17 residues. V lost 3 bases and J lost 0, with 16 bases in between. From germline, CDR1 is ENHRY and CDR2 SYGVKD. The CDR3 DNA reads TGTGCCATCAGTGACCCGGAGGCGGCTGAGAGCACAGATACGCAGTATTTT. Its protein product is CAISDPEAAESTDTQYF.

V usage is TRBV6-5 and J usage is TRBJ2-5; tentative D call: TRBD2 (5 bases). This CDR3 has 17 amino acids. Germline V CDR1 and CDR2: MNHEY, SVGAGI. V dropped 1 base and J dropped 5 bases, with 20 bases sitting between them. The CDR3 sequence is CASSYWAPLAGRETQYF. In nucleotides, the CDR3 is TGTGCCAGCAGTTACTGGGCCCCGCTAGCCGGGCGGGAGACCCAGTACTTC.

V is TRBV28 and J is TRBJ2-7; D gene uncertain. The V and J ends lost 7 bases and 5 bases respectively, with 9 bases between them. The CDR3 has 11 amino acids. Germline lookup yields CDR1 MDHEN and CDR2 SYDVKM. In DNA, the CDR3 is TGTGCCAGCAAGGTAGGCCACGAGCAGTACTTC. This encodes CASKVGHEQYF.

This clonotype was detected ten times or more. V gene TRBV6-5 combines with J gene TRBJ2-5, with a tentative D call TRBD2 (5 bases). CDR1 is MNHEY and CDR2 is SVGAGI in the germline V gene. Deletions cut 1 base from V and 1 base from J, with 13 bases between. CDR3 size: 16 residues. CDR3 in amino acids: CASSYYLEAAQETQYF. CDR3 coding DNA: TGTGCCAGCAGTTACTATTTGGAGGCAGCCCAAGAGACCCAGTACTTC.

CDR3 in DNA: TGTGCCAGCAGTCATGAAGTTCAGGGTCCGGGGTACACCTTC. This codes for CASSHEVQGPGYTF. The chain has TRBV16 and TRBJ1-2; D possibly corresponds to TRBD1 (5 bases). CDR3 size: 14 residues. V lost 6 bases and J lost 11, with 22 bases in between. Germline V lookup: CDR1 KGHSY, CDR2 FQNENV. Together with reference TRBV16 and TRBJ1-2, the CDR3 gives the full variable domain: GEEVAQTPKHLVRGEGQKAKLYCAPIKGHSYVFWYQQVLKNEFKFLISFQNENVFDETGMPKERFSAKCLPNSPCSLEIQATKLEDSAVYFCASSHEVQGPGYTFGSGTRLTVV.

The rearrangement links TRBV20-1 to TRBJ1-5; 10 nucleotides agree with TRBD1. V gave up 6 bases and J gave up 2 bases; unmatched junction bases: 4. CDR1 is DFQATT, CDR2 SNEGSKA, per germline (reference sequence). This CDR3 comprises 14 residues. The CDR3 here is CSAAGTGGNQPQHF. The CDR3 region has the DNA TGCAGTGCCGCCGGGACAGGGGGCAATCAGCCCCAGCATTTT.

CDR3 amino acids: CASSLEGTAVRSEQYF. The CDR3 DNA reads TGTGCCAGCAGTTTAGAAGGGACGGCTGTCCGTTCCGAGCAGTACTTC. The chain joins TRBV12-3 or TRBV12-4 to TRBJ2-7; D possibly matches TRBD1 or TRBD2 (5 bases each). V lost 1 base, J lost 6 bases, and 19 bases lay in between. CDR3 length: 16 amino acids.

The chain combines TRBV10-3 with TRBJ2-5; TRBD2 matches at 7 bases. The germline V gene encodes CDR1 ENHRY and CDR2 SYGVKD. V dropped 0 bases and J dropped 2; count of bases not matched to a gene: 6. The CDR3 totals 16 residues. As DNA, the CDR3 is TGTGCCATCAGTGAGTCGCTGGGCGGGGGACAAGAGACCCAGTACTTC. Translation gives CAISESLGGGQETQYF.

This chain connects TRBV6-5 to TRBJ1-4; D is undetermined. Trimming removed 4 bases from V and 0 bases from J, with 6 bases in between. Looked up from germline, CDR1 is MNHEY and CDR2 is SVGAGI. The CDR3 is 14 amino acids. The CDR3 loop is CASSSVATNEKLFF. In DNA form, the CDR3 reads TGTGCCAGCAGTTCCGTTGCAACTAATGAAAAACTGTTTTTT.